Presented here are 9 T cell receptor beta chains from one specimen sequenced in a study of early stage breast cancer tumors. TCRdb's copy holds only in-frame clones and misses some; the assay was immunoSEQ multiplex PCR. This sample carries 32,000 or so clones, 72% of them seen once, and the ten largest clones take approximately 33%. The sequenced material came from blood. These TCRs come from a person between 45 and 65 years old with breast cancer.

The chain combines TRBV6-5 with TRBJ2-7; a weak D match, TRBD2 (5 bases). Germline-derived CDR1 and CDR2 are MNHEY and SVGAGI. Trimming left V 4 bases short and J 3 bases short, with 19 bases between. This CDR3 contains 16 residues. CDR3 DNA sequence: TGTGCCAGCAGTTTTCCCCCCCGGGAAGGACTCTACGAGCAGTACTTC. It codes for CASSFPPREGLYEQYF.

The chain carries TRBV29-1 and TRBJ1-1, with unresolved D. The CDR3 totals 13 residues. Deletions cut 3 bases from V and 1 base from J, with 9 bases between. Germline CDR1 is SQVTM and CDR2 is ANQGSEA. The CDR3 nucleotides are TGCAGCGTTGAGCGGCAGGAGAACACTGAAGCTTTCTTT. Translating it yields CSVERQENTEAFF.

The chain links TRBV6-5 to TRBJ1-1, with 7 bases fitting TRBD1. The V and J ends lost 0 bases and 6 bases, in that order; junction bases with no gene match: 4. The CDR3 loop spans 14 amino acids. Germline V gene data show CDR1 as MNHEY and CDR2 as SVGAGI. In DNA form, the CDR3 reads TGTGCCAGCAGTTACTCGACAGGGCTCTCTGAAGCTTTCTTT. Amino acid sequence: CASSYSTGLSEAFF.

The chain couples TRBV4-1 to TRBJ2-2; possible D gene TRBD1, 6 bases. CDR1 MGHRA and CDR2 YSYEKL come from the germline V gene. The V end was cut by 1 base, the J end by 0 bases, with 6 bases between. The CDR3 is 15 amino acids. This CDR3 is CASSQGTANTGELFF. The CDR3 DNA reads TGCGCCAGCAGCCAAGGGACAGCGAACACCGGGGAGCTGTTTTTT.

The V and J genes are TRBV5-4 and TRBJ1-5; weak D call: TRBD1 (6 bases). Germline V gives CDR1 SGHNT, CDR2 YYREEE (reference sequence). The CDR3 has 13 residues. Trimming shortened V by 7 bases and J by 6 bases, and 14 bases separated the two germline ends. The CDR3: CASSAGASQPQHF. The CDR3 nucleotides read TGTGCCAGCTCCGCAGGGGCGAGTCAGCCCCAGCATTTT. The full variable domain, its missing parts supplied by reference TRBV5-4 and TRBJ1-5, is ETGVTQSPTHLIKTRGQQVTLRCSSQSGHNTVSWYQQALGQGPQFIFQYYREEENGRGNFPPRFSGLQFPNYSSELNVNALELDDSALYLCASSAGASQPQHFGDGTRLSIL.

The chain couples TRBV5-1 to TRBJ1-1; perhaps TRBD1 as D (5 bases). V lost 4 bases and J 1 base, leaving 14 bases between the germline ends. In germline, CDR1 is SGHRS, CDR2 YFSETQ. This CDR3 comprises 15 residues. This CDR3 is CASSPTGTGNTEAFF. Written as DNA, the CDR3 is TGCGCCAGCAGCCCTACAGGTACAGGGAACACTGAAGCTTTCTTT.

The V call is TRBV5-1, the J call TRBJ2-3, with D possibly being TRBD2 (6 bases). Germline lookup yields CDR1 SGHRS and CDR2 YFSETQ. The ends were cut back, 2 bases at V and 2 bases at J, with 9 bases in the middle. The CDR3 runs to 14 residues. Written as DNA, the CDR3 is TGCGCCAGCAGCTTCGGGAGCCCCACAGATACGCAGTATTTT. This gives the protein CASSFGSPTDTQYF.

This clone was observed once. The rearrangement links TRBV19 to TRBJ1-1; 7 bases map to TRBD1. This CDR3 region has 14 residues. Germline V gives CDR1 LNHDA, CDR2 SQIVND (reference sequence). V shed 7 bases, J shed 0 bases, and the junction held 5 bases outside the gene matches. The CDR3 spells CASNYDRVNTEAFF. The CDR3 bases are TGTGCCAGTAATTACGACAGGGTGAACACTGAAGCTTTCTTT.

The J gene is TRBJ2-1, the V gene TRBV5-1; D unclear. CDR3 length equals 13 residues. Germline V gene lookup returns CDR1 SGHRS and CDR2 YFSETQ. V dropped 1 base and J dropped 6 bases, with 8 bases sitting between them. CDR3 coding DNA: TGCGCCAGCAGCTTGAGGGCTGCCAATGAGCAGTTCTTC. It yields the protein CASSLRAANEQFF.